The clone carrying this T cell receptor (beta chain) is termed medium-sized. Amplification of the TCR beta CDR3 was achieved through multiplex PCR with 32 V and 13 J primers. TCRdb reanalysed the multiplex PCR reads using MiXCR and keeps one entry per CDR3 protein. The repertoire consists of over 9,500 distinct CDR3 sequences, with roughly 22% occurring once and the leading ten covering approximately 4.2%. Genomic DNA extracted from bulk tumor tissue served as template. A total of roughly 600 ng was used per sample. Spaced far apart, several biopsies were taken from each primary tumor during surgery. The study cohort was described as untreated, and its members had newly diagnosed non-small cell lung cancer. They went on to have curative surgery. The source of the sample is a study of immune heterogeneity within non-small cell lung tumors. V was pared by 2 bases and J by 6 bases, with 20 bases between. Germline V lookup: CDR1 MNHEY, CDR2 SMNVEV (reference sequence). The CDR3 covers 16 residues.

The origin of this receptor is a man aged 60-69 years with non-small cell lung cancer. This sequence joins TRBV27 and TRBJ2-7; D is unresolved. The material sequenced was lung tumor tissue. The CDR3 nucleotides are TGTGCCAGCAGTTTACAGAGGACCGCTCGCTCGGCCGAGCAGTACTTC. It codes for CASSLQRTARSAEQYF.